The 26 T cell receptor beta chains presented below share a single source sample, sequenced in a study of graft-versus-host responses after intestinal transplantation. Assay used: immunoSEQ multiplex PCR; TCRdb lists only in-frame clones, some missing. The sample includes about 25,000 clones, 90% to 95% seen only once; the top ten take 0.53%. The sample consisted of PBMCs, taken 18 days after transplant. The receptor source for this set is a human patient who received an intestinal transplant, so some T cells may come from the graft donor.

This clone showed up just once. DNA for the CDR3: TGCGCCAGCAGCTTGGAGGAGCGGGGGCCGGGGGATACGCAGTATTTT. It encodes CASSLEERGPGDTQYF. This chain joins TRBV5-1 and TRBJ2-3, with 8 bases that match TRBD2. Germline-derived CDR1 and CDR2 are SGHRS and YFSETQ. The CDR3 totals 16 residues. Trimming at V came to 0 bases and at J to 6 bases, leaving 9 bases not matched to a gene.

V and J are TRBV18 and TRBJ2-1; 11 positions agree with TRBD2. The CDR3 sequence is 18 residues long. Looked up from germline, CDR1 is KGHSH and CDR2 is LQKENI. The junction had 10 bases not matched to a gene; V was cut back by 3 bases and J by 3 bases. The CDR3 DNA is TGTGCCAGCTCACCGGGTGAACTAGCGGGGGCCGTCTACAATGAGCAGTTCTTC. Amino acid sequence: CASSPGELAGAVYNEQFF.

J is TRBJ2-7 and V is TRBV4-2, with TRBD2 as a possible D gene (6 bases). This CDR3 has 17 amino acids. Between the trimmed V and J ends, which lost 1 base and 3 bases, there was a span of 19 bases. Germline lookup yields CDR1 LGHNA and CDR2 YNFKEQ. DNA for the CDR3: TGTGCCAGCAGCCAAGTGTTGACGCGGGACCCGATCTACGAGCAGTACTTC. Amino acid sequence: CASSQVLTRDPIYEQYF.

This CDR3 is CASSQVGLPYNQPQHF. Here the CDR3 DNA reads TGCGCCAGCAGCCAAGTTGGCCTGCCTTACAATCAGCCCCAGCATTTT. The J gene is TRBJ1-5, the V gene TRBV4-1; the D is unclear. CDR1 is MGHRA and CDR2 is YSYEKL in the germline V gene. This CDR3 is built from 16 residues. Trimming removed 1 base at V and 3 bases at J, with 13 bases between.

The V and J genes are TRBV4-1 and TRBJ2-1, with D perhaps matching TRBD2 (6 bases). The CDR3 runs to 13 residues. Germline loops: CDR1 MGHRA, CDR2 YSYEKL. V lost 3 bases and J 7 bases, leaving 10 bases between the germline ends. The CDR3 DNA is TGCGCCAGCAGCCATGCGGGGCGAAATGAGCAGTTCTTC. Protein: CASSHAGRNEQFF.

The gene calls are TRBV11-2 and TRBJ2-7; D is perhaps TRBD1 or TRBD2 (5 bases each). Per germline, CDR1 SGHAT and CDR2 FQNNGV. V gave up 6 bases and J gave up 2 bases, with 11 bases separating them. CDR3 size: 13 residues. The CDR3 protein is CASRGVFTYEQYF. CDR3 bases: TGTGCCAGCAGGGGGGTATTTACCTACGAGCAGTACTTC.

CDR3 sequence: CASSEHGDGSTEAFF. The DNA of the CDR3 is TGTGCCAGCAGCGAACATGGGGACGGAAGTACTGAAGCTTTCTTT. This sequence joins TRBV9 and TRBJ1-1; D possibly corresponds to TRBD1 (5 bases). Germline V gives CDR1 SGDLS, CDR2 YYNGEE. Trimming stripped 3 bases from V and 5 bases from J, with 17 bases between. The CDR3 covers 15 residues.

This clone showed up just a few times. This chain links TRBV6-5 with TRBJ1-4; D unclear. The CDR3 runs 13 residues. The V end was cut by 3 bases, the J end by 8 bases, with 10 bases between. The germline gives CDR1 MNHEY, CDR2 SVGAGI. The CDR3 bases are TGTGCCAGCAGTTATTGGCTGGGCGAAAAACTGTTTTTT. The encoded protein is CASSYWLGEKLFF.

The CDR3 DNA reads TGTGCCAGCAGTTCGGGAGTCGAGCAGTACTTC. Encoded protein: CASSSGVEQYF. The chain has TRBV6-5 and TRBJ2-7; a weak D match, TRBD2 (6 bases). This CDR3 region has 11 residues. Per the germline V gene, CDR1 is MNHEY and CDR2 is SVGAGI. The V end was cut by 4 bases, the J end by 6 bases, with 7 bases between.

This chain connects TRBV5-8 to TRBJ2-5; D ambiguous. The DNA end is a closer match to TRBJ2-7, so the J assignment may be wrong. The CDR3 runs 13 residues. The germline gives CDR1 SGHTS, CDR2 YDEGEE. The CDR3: CASSLGWVYEQYF. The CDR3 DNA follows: TGTGCCAGCAGCTTAGGATGGGTCTACGAGCAGTACTTC.

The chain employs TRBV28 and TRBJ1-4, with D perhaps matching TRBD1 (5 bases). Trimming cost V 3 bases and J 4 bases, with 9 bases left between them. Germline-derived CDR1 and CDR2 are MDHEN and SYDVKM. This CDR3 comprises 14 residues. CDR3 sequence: CASSFRGDNEKLFF. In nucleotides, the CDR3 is TGTGCCAGCAGTTTCCGGGGGGATAATGAAAAACTGTTTTTT.

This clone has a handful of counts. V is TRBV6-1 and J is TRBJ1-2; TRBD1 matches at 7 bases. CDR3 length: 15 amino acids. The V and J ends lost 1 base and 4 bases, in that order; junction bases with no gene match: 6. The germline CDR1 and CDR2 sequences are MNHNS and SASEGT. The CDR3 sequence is CASSEGEGGTYGYTF. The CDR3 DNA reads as TGTGCCAGCAGTGAAGGTGAAGGGGGCACCTATGGCTACACCTTC.

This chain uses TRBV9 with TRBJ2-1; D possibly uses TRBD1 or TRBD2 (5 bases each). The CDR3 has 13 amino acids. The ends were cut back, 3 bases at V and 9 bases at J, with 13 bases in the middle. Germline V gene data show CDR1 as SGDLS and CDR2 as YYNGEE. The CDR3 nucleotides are TGTGCCAGCAGCGGAGGCAGGGAGACTGAGCAGTTCTTC. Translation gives CASSGGRETEQFF.

The CDR3 loop is CASSEKGTAGYGYTF. The CDR3 DNA reads TGTGCCAGCAGTGAAAAGGGGACAGCCGGCTATGGCTACACCTTC. The V gene is TRBV2, the J gene TRBJ1-2, with TRBD1 identical over 7 bases. Germline V gene data show CDR1 as SNHLY and CDR2 as FYNNEI. Trimming took 2 bases from V and 4 from J; bases not matched to a gene: 7. The CDR3 runs 15 residues. The variable domain in full, with the rest retrieved from reference TRBV2 and TRBJ1-2, is EPEVTQTPSHQVTQMGQEVILRCVPISNHLYFYWYRQILGQKVEFLVSFYNNEISEKSEIFDDQFSVERPDGSNFTLKIRSTKLEDSAMYFCASSEKGTAGYGYTFGSGTRLTVV.

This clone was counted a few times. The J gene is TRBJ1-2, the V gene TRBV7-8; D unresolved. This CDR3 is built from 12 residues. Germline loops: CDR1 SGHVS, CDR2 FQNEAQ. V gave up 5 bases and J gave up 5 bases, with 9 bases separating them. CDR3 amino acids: CASSPDNYGYTF. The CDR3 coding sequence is TGTGCCAGCAGCCCAGACAATTATGGCTACACCTTC.

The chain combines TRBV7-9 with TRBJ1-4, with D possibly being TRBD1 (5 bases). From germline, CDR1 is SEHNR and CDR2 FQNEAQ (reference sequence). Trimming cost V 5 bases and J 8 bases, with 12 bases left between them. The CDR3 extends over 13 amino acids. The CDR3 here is CASSRDPGEKLFF. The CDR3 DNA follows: TGTGCCAGCAGCCGGGACCCGGGGGAAAAACTGTTTTTT. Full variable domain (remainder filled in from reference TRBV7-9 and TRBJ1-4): DTGVSQNPRHKITKRGQNVTFRCDPISEHNRLYWYRQTLGQGPEFLTYFQNEAQLEKSRLLSDRFSAERPKGSFSTLEIQRTEQGDSAMYLCASSRDPGEKLFFGSGTQLSVL.

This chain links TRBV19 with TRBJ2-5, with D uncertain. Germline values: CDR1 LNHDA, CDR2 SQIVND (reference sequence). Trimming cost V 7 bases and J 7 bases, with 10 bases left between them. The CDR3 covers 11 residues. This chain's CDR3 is CASTADGTQYF. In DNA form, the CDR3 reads TGTGCCAGTACAGCCGACGGGACCCAGTACTTC.

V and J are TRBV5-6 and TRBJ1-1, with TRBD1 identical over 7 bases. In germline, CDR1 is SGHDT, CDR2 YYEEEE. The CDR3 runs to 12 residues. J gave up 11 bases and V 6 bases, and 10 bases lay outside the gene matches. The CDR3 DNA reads TGTGCCAGCACCCAGGGGGGGCTCTATGCTTTCTTT. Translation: CASTQGGLYAFF.

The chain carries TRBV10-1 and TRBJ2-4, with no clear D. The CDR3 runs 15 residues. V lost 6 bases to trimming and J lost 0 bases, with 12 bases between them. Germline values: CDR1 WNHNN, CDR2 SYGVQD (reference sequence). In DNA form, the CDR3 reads TGCGCCAGCAGCCAGCCAGAGCTAGCCAAAAACATTCAGTACTTC. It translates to CASSQPELAKNIQYF.

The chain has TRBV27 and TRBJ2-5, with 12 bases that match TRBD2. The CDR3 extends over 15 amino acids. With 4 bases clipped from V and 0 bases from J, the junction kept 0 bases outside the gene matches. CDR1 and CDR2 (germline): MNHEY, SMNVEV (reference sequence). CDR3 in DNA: TGTGCCAGCAGTTGGACTAGCGGGGACCAAGAGACCCAGTACTTC. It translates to CASSWTSGDQETQYF.

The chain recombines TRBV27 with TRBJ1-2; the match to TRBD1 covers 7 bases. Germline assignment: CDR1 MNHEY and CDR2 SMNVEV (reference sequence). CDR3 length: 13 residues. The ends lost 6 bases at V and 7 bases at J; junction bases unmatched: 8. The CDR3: CASRRQGAGGYTF. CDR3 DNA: TGTGCCAGCAGAAGACAGGGTGCGGGTGGCTACACCTTC.

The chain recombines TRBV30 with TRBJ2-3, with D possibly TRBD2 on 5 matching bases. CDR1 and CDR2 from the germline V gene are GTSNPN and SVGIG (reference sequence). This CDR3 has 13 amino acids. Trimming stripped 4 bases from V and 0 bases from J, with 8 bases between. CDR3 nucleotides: TGTGCCTGGATGGGAGATAGCACAGATACGCAGTATTTT. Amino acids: CAWMGDSTDTQYF.

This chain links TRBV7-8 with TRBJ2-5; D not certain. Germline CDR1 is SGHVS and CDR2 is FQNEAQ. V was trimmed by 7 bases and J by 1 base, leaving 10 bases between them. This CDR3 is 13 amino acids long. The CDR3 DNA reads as TGTGCCAGCACCAATCCCCTCCAAGAGACCCAGTACTTC. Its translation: CASTNPLQETQYF.

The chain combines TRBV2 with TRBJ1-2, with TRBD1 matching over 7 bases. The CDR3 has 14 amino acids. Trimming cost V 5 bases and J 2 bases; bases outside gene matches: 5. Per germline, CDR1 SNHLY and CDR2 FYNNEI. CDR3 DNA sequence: TGTGCCAGCAGTATCGGGACAGAGAACTATGGCTACACCTTC. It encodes CASSIGTENYGYTF.

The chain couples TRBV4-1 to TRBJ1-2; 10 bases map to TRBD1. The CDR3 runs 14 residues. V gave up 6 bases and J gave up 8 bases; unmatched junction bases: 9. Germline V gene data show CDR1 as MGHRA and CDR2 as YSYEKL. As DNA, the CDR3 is TGCGCCAGCAGTCCGGGACAGGGGCTTAAAGGCTACACCTTC. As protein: CASSPGQGLKGYTF.

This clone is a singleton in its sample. The CDR3 protein is CASSEGRSDTQYF. The CDR3 nucleotides are TGTGCCAGCAGTGAGGGCCGGTCTGATACGCAGTATTTT. The chain employs TRBV2 and TRBJ2-3; unclear D gene. V was shortened by 3 bases and J by 6 bases, with 10 bases between the two germline ends. Germline CDR1 and CDR2: SNHLY and FYNNEI. This CDR3 has 13 residues. The whole variable domain, remainder taken from reference TRBV2 and TRBJ2-3, is EPEVTQTPSHQVTQMGQEVILRCVPISNHLYFYWYRQILGQKVEFLVSFYNNEISEKSEIFDDQFSVERPDGSNFTLKIRSTKLEDSAMYFCASSEGRSDTQYFGPGTRLTVL.